This record concerns one T cell receptor (beta chain) sequence. This clonotype was detected a few times. Its cognate antigen has yet to be identified. The sample holds no much larger clone one base away, and base qualities are not on file. The sample was run on an Illumina NovaSeq 6000. TCRalpha and TCRbeta cDNA libraries were built by 5'RACE with constant-segment primers, adding sample barcodes and unique molecular identifiers. Trizol reagent was used to extract RNA from every sample. Libraries were amplified in two PCR steps, with a second sample barcode and Illumina TruSeq adapters added in the second step. Libraries were sequenced on an Illumina NovaSeq with 2 x 150 bp paired-end reads. The authors' analysis ran thus. Demultiplexing of reads and collapsing into UMI-guided consensus sequences were performed with migec v1.2.7. With mixcr v2.1.11, UMI consensuses were aligned to TRA and TRB V and J templates and assembled into clonotypes. A clonotype was counted as expanded or contracted only if both edgeR and NoisET called the change significant, with noise models trained on biological replicates. For edgeR calls, a false discovery rate-adjusted p below 0.01 and a log2 fold-change threshold of 1 were applied. As an exploratory analysis of dynamics, max-normalized trajectories of the 1000 most abundant clonotypes were examined with PCA combined with hierarchical clustering. Separately sequenced CD4+ and CD8+ repertoires were used to assign the CD4 or CD8 phenotype of responding clones. In TCRdb, the public reads were trimmed at Q25 with fastp and aligned with MiXCR, with productive beta chains retained. Identical CDR3 proteins give one entry, which carries the most common genes and DNA. The V and J calls, along with clone size, are taken from TCRdb and not from the paper's own processing. This sample comprises hundreds of thousands of distinct CDR3 sequences, roughly 20% of them detected only once. Roughly an eighth of the sample is taken by the ten largest.

These data come from a study of T-cell memory formation after mild COVID-19 (dated by TCRdb to the early 2020s). The study in broad terms: TCR sequence clusters from the two donors were found to be largely donor specific. In two donors, T-cell clones that expanded and contracted after mild COVID-19 were tracked by sequencing TCRalpha and TCRbeta repertoires over time. Two young, previously healthy adult volunteers, one female and one male, were included in the cohort.

Beyond this particular receptor, the publication reports: Whether the second-wave clones peaking on day 37 were SARS-CoV-2 specific was not confirmed. Clones contracting from day 15 to 85 had balanced CD4/CD8 phenotypes, while a second wave expanding from day 15 to 37 was biased towards CD4+. Contracting CD4+ clones were found mainly in CM and EM memory subsets, while CD8+ clones were enriched in EMRA. Some responding clones were found in pre-infection memory, which suggests that pre-existing cross-reactive memory T cells took part in the SARS-CoV-2 response. The study covered only a couple of mild cases, and larger cohorts including severe cases with pre-infection samples were considered necessary.

PBMCs were isolated by Ficoll-Paque density gradient centrifugation. There are 15 amino acids in the CDR3, from cysteine to phenylalanine inclusive. This entry keeps only the CDR3 DNA: 45 bases, framed from base 1. Trimming removed 5 bases from V and 8 bases from J, leaving 16 bases between the germline ends. The source of this sequence is an adult woman who had mild COVID-19 (a few samples of this study predate the infection). The sample titles of this study are shuffled in the database, so cell type and time point are left out; the donor was told from shared clones. The receptor chain draws on TRBV12-3 or TRBV12-4 and TRBJ1-6; perhaps TRBD1 is the D gene, with 5 bases matching. The sequencing sample was made of PBMCs or a T cell subset sorted from them (not recorded which). Here is the DNA: TGTGCCAGCAGTCCTAGGCCCAGGGCGGATTCACCCCTCCACTTT. Protein translation: CASSPRPRADSPLHF.